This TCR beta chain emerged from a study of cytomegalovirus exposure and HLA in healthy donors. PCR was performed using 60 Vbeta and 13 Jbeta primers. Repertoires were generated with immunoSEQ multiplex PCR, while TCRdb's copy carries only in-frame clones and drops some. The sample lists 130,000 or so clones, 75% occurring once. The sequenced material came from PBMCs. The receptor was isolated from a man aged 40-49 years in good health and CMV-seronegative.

CDR3 sequence reads: CSVGRGSGYTF. The CDR3 nucleotides are TGCAGCGTTGGGAGGGGTTCCGGCTACACCTTC. This sequence joins TRBV29-1 and TRBJ1-2, with a possible D match to TRBD1 (5 bases). Trimming cost V 4 bases and J 8 bases, with 11 bases left between them. Germline lookup yields CDR1 SQVTM and CDR2 ANQGSEA. The CDR3 consists of 11 residues.